A selection of T cell receptor beta chains follows, all from one sample in a study of blood T cell repertoires in COVID-19. The repertoire was sequenced with immunoSEQ multiplex PCR; TCRdb's copy has only in-frame clones and lacks some. Among around 120,000 clones, around 87% were seen once, and the ten largest hold roughly 8.2%. The sequencing input was peripheral blood. Every receptor here comes from a human donor in a cohort sampled during active COVID-19. The CDR3 runs from the conserved cysteine through the conserved F or W. The order of the fields is D gene, CDR3 length, V gene, clone size, J gene, CDR3 protein, CDR3 DNA. The D gene is left open where the match is weak. Expanded clones are given a class, and other clones once, few, many or no size at all.

d_call: TRBD1
cdr3_length: 15
v_call: TRBV6-5
clone_size: NA
j_call: TRBJ1-4
cdr3_aa: CASSYSTTGMGKLFF
cdr3_nt: TGTGCCAGCAGTTACTCTACGACAGGGATGGGCAAACTGTTTTTT

d_call: TRBD2
cdr3_length: 16
v_call: TRBV6-5
clone_size: NA
j_call: TRBJ2-3
cdr3_aa: CASSYRTSGDTDTQYF
cdr3_nt: TGTGCCAGCAGTTATCGTACTAGCGGGGACACAGATACGCAGTATTTT

d_call: NA
cdr3_length: 14
v_call: TRBV10-1
clone_size: NA
j_call: TRBJ2-2
cdr3_aa: CASSLGQGTGELFF
cdr3_nt: TGCGCCAGCAGCCTTGGGCAGGGCACCGGGGAGCTGTTTTTT

d_call: TRBD1
cdr3_length: 15
v_call: TRBV27
clone_size: NA
j_call: TRBJ2-3
cdr3_aa: CASTTGTGGANTQYF
cdr3_nt: TGTGCCAGCACCACCGGGACAGGGGGCGCAAATACGCAGTATTTT

d_call: NA
cdr3_length: 15
v_call: TRBV27
clone_size: NA
j_call: TRBJ2-5
cdr3_aa: CASSLSPQVLETQYF
cdr3_nt: TGTGCCAGCAGTTTATCCCCCCAGGTACTGGAGACCCAGTACTTC

d_call: NA
cdr3_length: 16
v_call: TRBV25-1
clone_size: NA
j_call: TRBJ1-5
cdr3_aa: CASSEGGRKFNQPQHF
cdr3_nt: TGTGCCAGCAGTGAGGGGGGGCGGAAATTCAATCAGCCCCAGCATTTT

d_call: TRBD2
cdr3_length: 14
v_call: TRBV27
clone_size: NA
j_call: TRBJ2-7
cdr3_aa: CASSSSGRAHEQYF
cdr3_nt: TGTGCCAGCAGTTCTAGCGGGAGGGCCCACGAGCAGTACTTC

d_call: NA
cdr3_length: 13
v_call: TRBV12-3/TRBV12-4
clone_size: NA
j_call: TRBJ1-1
cdr3_aa: CASREQGLGEAFF
cdr3_nt: TGTGCCAGCAGAGAACAGGGCCTCGGCGAAGCTTTCTTT

d_call: NA
cdr3_length: 13
v_call: TRBV6-5
clone_size: once
j_call: TRBJ1-1
cdr3_aa: CASSPRGNTEAFF
cdr3_nt: TGTGCCAGCAGCCCCAGGGGAAACACTGAAGCTTTCTTT

d_call: TRBD2
cdr3_length: 17
v_call: TRBV5-1
clone_size: NA
j_call: TRBJ2-2
cdr3_aa: CASSRNVAGENTGELFF
cdr3_nt: TGCGCCAGCAGCAGAAACGTAGCGGGAGAGAACACCGGGGAGCTGTTTTTT

d_call: NA
cdr3_length: 15
v_call: TRBV6-5
clone_size: NA
j_call: TRBJ2-1
cdr3_aa: CASSEGRDSYNEQFF
cdr3_nt: TGTGCCAGCAGCGAGGGGCGGGACTCCTACAATGAGCAGTTCTTC

d_call: NA
cdr3_length: 13
v_call: TRBV5-1
clone_size: NA
j_call: TRBJ1-5
cdr3_aa: CASSWGGSQPQHF
cdr3_nt: TGCGCCAGCAGCTGGGGCGGTAGTCAGCCCCAGCATTTT

d_call: NA
cdr3_length: 13
v_call: TRBV15
clone_size: NA
j_call: TRBJ1-2
cdr3_aa: CATSPTETEGYTF
cdr3_nt: TGTGCCACCAGCCCGACCGAAACGGAGGGCTACACCTTC

d_call: NA
cdr3_length: 11
v_call: TRBV2
clone_size: NA
j_call: TRBJ2-1
cdr3_aa: CAGQTGGEQFF
cdr3_nt: TGTGCCGGCCAGACTGGAGGTGAGCAGTTCTTC

d_call: TRBD2
cdr3_length: 15
v_call: TRBV11-3
clone_size: NA
j_call: TRBJ2-2
cdr3_aa: CASSLLAGLTGELFF
cdr3_nt: TGTGCCAGCAGCCTATTAGCGGGTCTCACCGGGGAGCTGTTTTTT

d_call: TRBD1
cdr3_length: 16
v_call: TRBV4-1
clone_size: NA
j_call: TRBJ2-2
cdr3_aa: CASSQATGAYTGELFF
cdr3_nt: TGCGCCAGCAGCCAAGCGACAGGGGCCTACACCGGGGAGCTGTTTTTT

d_call: NA
cdr3_length: 14
v_call: TRBV7-9
clone_size: NA
j_call: TRBJ2-3
cdr3_aa: CASSFGGGTDTQYF
cdr3_nt: TGTGCCAGCAGCTTCGGGGGAGGCACAGATACGCAGTATTTT

d_call: TRBD1
cdr3_length: 15
v_call: TRBV6-5
clone_size: NA
j_call: TRBJ2-1
cdr3_aa: CASSTRTGDYNEQFF
cdr3_nt: TGTGCCAGCAGCACTCGAACAGGGGACTACAATGAGCAGTTCTTC

d_call: NA
cdr3_length: 11
v_call: TRBV7-9
clone_size: few
j_call: TRBJ1-1
cdr3_aa: CASSFRSEAFF
cdr3_nt: TGTGCCAGCAGCTTCAGGTCTGAAGCTTTCTTT

d_call: TRBD1
cdr3_length: 18
v_call: TRBV11-2
clone_size: NA
j_call: TRBJ1-2
cdr3_aa: CASSLDGGTGGIFYGYTF
cdr3_nt: TGTGCCAGCAGCTTAGATGGGGGGACAGGGGGTATATTTTATGGCTACACCTTC

d_call: TRBD1
cdr3_length: 14
v_call: TRBV19
clone_size: NA
j_call: TRBJ2-1
cdr3_aa: CASIDRGKYNEQFF
cdr3_nt: TGTGCCAGTATTGACAGGGGAAAATACAATGAGCAGTTCTTC

d_call: TRBD1
cdr3_length: 13
v_call: TRBV5-6
clone_size: few
j_call: TRBJ2-7
cdr3_aa: CASSGRQGYEQYF
cdr3_nt: TGTGCCAGCAGCGGAAGACAGGGCTACGAGCAGTACTTC

d_call: NA
cdr3_length: 14
v_call: TRBV7-3
clone_size: NA
j_call: TRBJ1-2
cdr3_aa: CASSSKGGDYGYTF
cdr3_nt: TGTGCCAGCAGCTCGAAAGGGGGGGACTATGGCTACACCTTC

d_call: NA
cdr3_length: 13
v_call: TRBV11-2
clone_size: few
j_call: TRBJ2-6
cdr3_aa: CASRQVSYPVLTF
cdr3_nt: TGTGCCAGCAGGCAGGTTTCCTATCCCGTCCTGACTTTC

d_call: NA
cdr3_length: 15
v_call: TRBV9
clone_size: few
j_call: TRBJ2-7
cdr3_aa: CASSVGQGISYEQYF
cdr3_nt: TGTGCCAGCAGCGTAGGCCAGGGTATCTCCTACGAGCAGTACTTC

d_call: TRBD1
cdr3_length: 17
v_call: TRBV24-1
clone_size: NA
j_call: TRBJ1-3
cdr3_aa: CATSDRRTGNSGNTIYF
cdr3_nt: TGTGCCACCAGTGATCGAAGGACAGGGAACTCTGGAAACACCATATATTTT

d_call: TRBD1
cdr3_length: 14
v_call: TRBV2
clone_size: NA
j_call: TRBJ2-5
cdr3_aa: CASIRGTGLETQYF
cdr3_nt: TGTGCCAGCATACGAGGGACAGGGTTGGAGACCCAGTACTTC

d_call: NA
cdr3_length: 15
v_call: TRBV5-1
clone_size: NA
j_call: TRBJ2-2
cdr3_aa: CASSLESVGTGELFF
cdr3_nt: TGCGCCAGCAGCTTGGAAAGCGTTGGCACCGGGGAGCTGTTTTTT

d_call: NA
cdr3_length: 14
v_call: TRBV3-1/TRBV3-2
clone_size: NA
j_call: TRBJ1-2
cdr3_aa: CASSKGQGIVGYTF
cdr3_nt: TGTGCCAGCAGCAAAGGGCAGGGGATCGTTGGCTACACCTTC

d_call: TRBD2
cdr3_length: 15
v_call: TRBV19
clone_size: NA
j_call: TRBJ2-7
cdr3_aa: CASSDSGAATYEQYF
cdr3_nt: TGTGCCAGTAGTGACAGCGGGGCCGCAACCTACGAGCAGTACTTC

d_call: TRBD2
cdr3_length: 16
v_call: TRBV7-7
clone_size: once
j_call: TRBJ2-1
cdr3_aa: CASSLATSGPYNEQFF
cdr3_nt: TGTGCCAGCAGCTTAGCGACTAGCGGGCCCTACAATGAGCAGTTCTTC

d_call: NA
cdr3_length: 13
v_call: TRBV5-1
clone_size: NA
j_call: TRBJ2-5
cdr3_aa: CASRGSGGETQYF
cdr3_nt: TGCGCCAGCAGGGGATCAGGGGGGGAGACCCAGTACTTC

d_call: NA
cdr3_length: 15
v_call: TRBV7-7
clone_size: NA
j_call: TRBJ2-1
cdr3_aa: CASSPQATVVEEQFF
cdr3_nt: TGTGCCAGCAGCCCTCAGGCTACCGTAGTCGAGGAGCAGTTCTTC

d_call: NA
cdr3_length: 15
v_call: TRBV5-4
clone_size: NA
j_call: TRBJ2-3
cdr3_aa: CASSFPGLTADTQYF
cdr3_nt: TGTGCCAGCAGCTTCCCGGGACTCACAGCAGATACGCAGTATTTT

d_call: NA
cdr3_length: 13
v_call: TRBV2
clone_size: NA
j_call: TRBJ2-2
cdr3_aa: CASSKGAIGELFF
cdr3_nt: TGTGCCAGTTCAAAAGGGGCAATCGGGGAGCTGTTTTTT

d_call: NA
cdr3_length: 16
v_call: TRBV11-2
clone_size: NA
j_call: TRBJ2-7
cdr3_aa: CASSLVQGFQKYEQYF
cdr3_nt: TGTGCCAGCAGCTTAGTCCAGGGGTTCCAGAAATACGAGCAGTACTTC

d_call: NA
cdr3_length: 15
v_call: TRBV7-2
clone_size: NA
j_call: TRBJ2-2
cdr3_aa: CASSFQGTNTGELFF
cdr3_nt: TGTGCCAGCAGCTTTCAGGGAACGAACACCGGGGAGCTGTTTTTT

d_call: NA
cdr3_length: 14
v_call: TRBV10-3
clone_size: NA
j_call: TRBJ1-2
cdr3_aa: CAISASGQPYGYTF
cdr3_nt: TGTGCCATCAGTGCGTCCGGACAGCCCTATGGCTACACCTTC

d_call: NA
cdr3_length: 15
v_call: TRBV11-2
clone_size: NA
j_call: TRBJ2-2
cdr3_aa: CASSFQRSNTGELFF
cdr3_nt: TGTGCCAGCAGCTTTCAGCGGAGCAACACCGGGGAGCTGTTTTTT

d_call: NA
cdr3_length: 15
v_call: TRBV5-1
clone_size: NA
j_call: TRBJ2-7
cdr3_aa: CASSLEPGSTYEQYF
cdr3_nt: TGCGCCAGCAGCTTGGAGCCGGGGTCCACCTACGAGCAGTACTTC

d_call: TRBD2
cdr3_length: 18
v_call: TRBV27
clone_size: NA
j_call: TRBJ2-2
cdr3_aa: CASSIRAPGLASTGELFF
cdr3_nt: TGTGCCAGCAGTATACGAGCCCCGGGACTAGCGAGCACCGGGGAGCTGTTTTTT

d_call: TRBD2
cdr3_length: 16
v_call: TRBV5-1
clone_size: once
j_call: TRBJ2-1
cdr3_aa: CASSSGAGSSYNEQFF
cdr3_nt: TGCGCCAGCAGTTCAGGAGCGGGGAGCTCCTACAATGAGCAGTTCTTC

d_call: TRBD1
cdr3_length: 14
v_call: TRBV7-9
clone_size: NA
j_call: TRBJ1-4
cdr3_aa: CASSQGGREGKLFF
cdr3_nt: TGTGCCAGCAGCCAGGGGGGCAGGGAAGGAAAACTGTTTTTT

d_call: NA
cdr3_length: 14
v_call: TRBV9
clone_size: once
j_call: TRBJ1-1
cdr3_aa: CASREDSGSTEAFF
cdr3_nt: TGTGCCAGCAGGGAAGACAGTGGGTCAACTGAAGCTTTCTTT

d_call: TRBD1
cdr3_length: 18
v_call: TRBV23-1
clone_size: NA
j_call: TRBJ1-4
cdr3_aa: CASSHEQGGVRTNEKLFF
cdr3_nt: TGCGCCAGCAGTCACGAACAGGGGGGGGTCAGGACTAATGAAAAACTGTTTTTT

d_call: TRBD1
cdr3_length: 15
v_call: TRBV27
clone_size: NA
j_call: TRBJ2-1
cdr3_aa: CASSLAGTGQNEQFF
cdr3_nt: TGTGCCAGCAGTTTAGCCGGGACAGGGCAAAATGAGCAGTTCTTC

d_call: TRBD2
cdr3_length: 15
v_call: TRBV7-3
clone_size: NA
j_call: TRBJ2-1
cdr3_aa: CASSLLAGVPNEQFF
cdr3_nt: TGTGCCAGCAGCTTATTAGCGGGAGTTCCCAATGAGCAGTTCTTC

d_call: NA
cdr3_length: 12
v_call: TRBV24-1
clone_size: NA
j_call: TRBJ1-5
cdr3_aa: CATSDPNQPQHF
cdr3_nt: TGTGCCACCAGTGACCCTAATCAGCCCCAGCATTTT

d_call: TRBD1
cdr3_length: 17
v_call: TRBV9
clone_size: NA
j_call: TRBJ2-7
cdr3_aa: CASSATGTGRSSYEQYF
cdr3_nt: TGTGCCAGCAGCGCCACCGGGACAGGGAGGTCCTCCTACGAGCAGTACTTC

d_call: TRBD2
cdr3_length: 15
v_call: TRBV6-5
clone_size: NA
j_call: TRBJ2-3
cdr3_aa: CASSRTSGTTDTQYF
cdr3_nt: TGTGCCAGCAGCAGGACTAGCGGGACCACAGATACGCAGTATTTT

d_call: TRBD1
cdr3_length: 17
v_call: TRBV9
clone_size: NA
j_call: TRBJ2-6
cdr3_aa: CASSVGTGVSGANVLTF
cdr3_nt: TGTGCCAGCAGCGTCGGTACAGGGGTATCTGGGGCCAACGTCCTGACTTTC

d_call: TRBD2
cdr3_length: 15
v_call: TRBV28
clone_size: NA
j_call: TRBJ2-7
cdr3_aa: CASRDLAGDLNEQYF
cdr3_nt: TGTGCCAGCAGAGATCTAGCGGGAGATCTGAACGAGCAGTACTTC